What follows are 24 T cell receptor beta chains derived from one specimen sequenced in a study of blood T cell repertoires in COVID-19. Profiled with immunoSEQ multiplex PCR; TCRdb holds only in-frame clones, not every one. In the table there are just under 80,000 clones, 75% to 85% of which are singletons. Sequences were obtained from peripheral blood. These receptors came from a woman in her sixties or seventies with acute or convalescent COVID-19.

The gene calls are TRBV6-5 and TRBJ2-7; TRBD1 aligns across 9 bases. There are 15 residues in the CDR3. CDR1 is MNHEY and CDR2 is SVGAGI in the germline V gene. V lost 4 bases to trimming and J lost 9 bases; unmatched junction nucleotides: 13. The CDR3 loop is CASSSSGTGPSGQYF. The CDR3 coding sequence is TGTGCCAGCAGTTCTTCCGGGACAGGGCCCTCAGGGCAGTACTTC.

The chain has TRBV2 and TRBJ1-2, with a tentative D call TRBD1 (5 bases). The CDR3 extends over 14 amino acids. Germline assignment: CDR1 SNHLY and CDR2 FYNNEI. Between the trimmed V and J ends, which lost 8 bases and 8 bases, there was a span of 21 bases. The CDR3 loop is CASVYLGGENGYTF. The CDR3 coding sequence is TGTGCCAGCGTTTATTTGGGGGGTGAAAACGGCTACACCTTC.

CDR3 in DNA: TGTGCCAGCGCGGGGGGAATCCACTCTGGGGCCAACGTCCTGACTTTC. This codes for CASAGGIHSGANVLTF. The rearrangement links TRBV9 to TRBJ2-6; TRBD2 aligns across 8 bases. Germline V gives CDR1 SGDLS, CDR2 YYNGEE. The CDR3 is 16 amino acids. After removal of 7 bases from V and 0 bases from J, the junction contained 6 bases not matched to a gene.

The chain has TRBV7-5 and TRBJ2-5; the D call TRBD1 from the table was never checked on the DNA. TRBV7-5 represents a pseudogene. This CDR3 comprises 16 residues. In DNA, the CDR3 is TGTGCCAGAAGAAGAGGTTTGTCAGGGGGCGAAGAGACCCAGTACTTC. Translation gives CARRRGLSGGEETQYF.

J is TRBJ2-1 and V is TRBV7-3; TRBD2 matches 10 bases. Germline lookup yields CDR1 SGHTA and CDR2 FQGTGA. The CDR3 consists of 17 residues. J lost 0 bases, V lost 3 bases, and 5 bases had no gene match. In nucleotides, the CDR3 is TGTGCCAGCAGCTTGGCTAGCGGGGGCCGCTCCTACAATGAGCAGTTCTTC. It yields the protein CASSLASGGRSYNEQFF.

The chain employs TRBV9 and TRBJ1-6; no clear D gene. Germline CDR1 reads SGDLS; CDR2 reads YYNGEE. Trimming took 4 bases from V and 10 from J, leaving 18 bases between them. CDR3 length: 15 residues. CDR3 sequence: CASSPTELTISPLHF. As DNA, the CDR3 is TGTGCCAGCAGCCCCACGGAGCTCACGATCTCACCCCTCCACTTT.

The rearrangement joins TRBV2 to TRBJ1-5, with D tentatively TRBD1 (5 bases). Germline lookup yields CDR1 SNHLY and CDR2 FYNNEI. V was clipped by 6 bases and J by 5 bases, with 11 bases between them. The CDR3 spans 13 residues. CDR3 sequence (DNA): TGTGCCAGCAGGGGGCTAGGGGATCAGCCCCAGCATTTT. It translates to CASRGLGDQPQHF.

The V gene is TRBV21-1, the J gene TRBJ1-1; the table's D call of TRBD1 was not tested on the DNA. TRBV21-1 is annotated as a pseudogene. The CDR3 covers 12 residues. CDR3: CASNPQETEAFF. The DNA of the CDR3 is TGTGCCAGCAATCCACAAGAAACTGAAGCTTTCTTT.

The gene calls are TRBV19 and TRBJ1-5; D is possibly TRBD1 (5 bases). V lost 4 bases to trimming and J lost 5 bases, with 9 bases between them. Germline CDR1 and CDR2: LNHDA and SQIVND (reference sequence). The CDR3 sequence is 13 residues long. CDR3 DNA sequence: TGTGCCAGTAGTACGGGGGAAGATCAGCCCCAGCATTTT. This encodes CASSTGEDQPQHF.

This sequence joins TRBV18 and TRBJ2-7; 8 bases are a match to TRBD1. V dropped 2 bases and J dropped 0; count of bases not matched to a gene: 6. This CDR3 is 16 amino acids long. Germline CDR1 KGHSH, CDR2 LQKENI. In nucleotides, the CDR3 is TGTGCCAGCTCACCAACAGGGGGTCGATCCTCCTACGAGCAGTACTTC. This sequence encodes CASSPTGGRSSYEQYF.

The CDR3 region has the DNA TGTGCCAGCAGTGAGACAGCTTCTAACTATGGCTACACCTTC. Translating gives CASSETASNYGYTF. The gene calls are TRBV2 and TRBJ1-2, with D possibly being TRBD1 (5 bases). CDR3 length: 14 amino acids. Per germline, CDR1 SNHLY and CDR2 FYNNEI. Between the trimmed V and J ends, which lost 3 bases and 0 bases, there was a span of 8 bases.

The V and J genes are TRBV12-3 or TRBV12-4 and TRBJ1-3; 7 bases agree with TRBD1. CDR3 length equals 13 residues. V shed 5 bases, J shed 2 bases, and the junction held 0 bases outside the gene matches. This chain's CDR3 is CASSTGAGNTIYF. The CDR3 bases are TGTGCCAGCAGTACAGGGGCTGGAAACACCATATATTTT.

CDR3 amino acids: CASRTSGGTGANVLTF. The CDR3 nucleotides read TGTGCCAGCCGCACTAGCGGGGGAACTGGGGCCAACGTCCTGACTTTC. The chain couples TRBV9 to TRBJ2-6; the match to TRBD2 covers 11 bases. The germline V gene has CDR1 SGDLS and CDR2 YYNGEE. The CDR3 contains 16 residues. The V segment lost 7 bases and the J segment 2 bases; nucleotides outside the gene matches: 5.

CDR3: CASSLAQGWTGELFF. The DNA for the CDR3 is TGCGCCAGCAGCTTGGCGCAGGGGTGGACCGGGGAGCTGTTTTTT. The rearrangement joins TRBV5-1 to TRBJ2-2; a possible D gene is TRBD1 (6 bases). This CDR3 is 15 amino acids long. V lost 0 bases and J lost 5, with 11 bases in between. CDR1 and CDR2 (germline): SGHRS, YFSETQ.

V gene TRBV5-1 combines with J gene TRBJ2-1; 7 bases are a match to TRBD2. The CDR3 sequence is 16 residues long. J was trimmed by 3 bases and V by 2 bases; bases with no gene match: 8. Looked up from germline, CDR1 is SGHRS and CDR2 is YFSETQ. CDR3 sequence: CASSFGGDSVYNEQFF. In nucleotides, the CDR3 is TGCGCCAGCAGCTTTGGGGGGGACTCGGTCTACAATGAGCAGTTCTTC.

This chain connects TRBV18 to TRBJ1-3, with 7 bases lining up with TRBD1. V trimming: 0 bases; J trimming: 3 bases; junction bases outside the gene matches: 2. From germline, CDR1 is KGHSH and CDR2 LQKENI. The CDR3 runs 15 residues. The CDR3 spells CASSPPTGVGNTIYF. DNA of the CDR3: TGTGCCAGCTCACCACCTACAGGGGTTGGAAACACCATATATTTT. Drawing the rest from reference TRBV18 and TRBJ1-3, the complete variable domain is NAGVMQNPRHLVRRRGQEARLRCSPMKGHSHVYWYRQLPEEGLKFMVYLQKENIIDESGMPKERFSAEFPKEGPSILRIQQVVRGDSAAYFCASSPPTGVGNTIYFGEGSWLTVV.

The V call is TRBV7-2, the J call TRBJ1-1; 8 bases are shared with TRBD1. This CDR3 region has 15 residues. CDR1 is SGHTA and CDR2 is FQGNSA in the germline V gene. J was trimmed by 6 bases and V by 1 base; bases with no gene match: 7. CDR3: CASSLGYRGFPEAFF. The CDR3 nucleotides are TGTGCCAGCAGCTTAGGATACAGGGGGTTCCCTGAAGCTTTCTTT.

The gene calls are TRBV6-6 and TRBJ1-1; TRBD1 aligns across 8 bases. This CDR3 region has 14 residues. The trim removed 10 bases at V and 1 base at J, leaving 8 bases unmatched. Germline V CDR1 and CDR2: MNHNY, SVGAGI (reference sequence). The CDR3 region is CATCPGTGNTEAFF. The CDR3 DNA sequence: TGTGCCACCTGTCCCGGGACAGGGAACACTGAAGCTTTCTTT.

The chain employs TRBV25-1 and TRBJ1-2; maybe TRBD1 (5 bases). CDR3 size: 17 residues. CDR1 and CDR2 (germline): MGHDK, SYGVNS. The V gene lost 1 base and the J gene lost 8 bases, with 23 bases spanning the gap. CDR3: CASSEWLAAQGSRGYTF. The CDR3 bases are TGTGCCAGCAGTGAATGGTTGGCAGCGCAGGGTAGTAGGGGCTACACCTTC.

This rearrangement joins TRBV4-3 to TRBJ1-1; a weak D match, TRBD1 (5 bases). There are 14 residues in the CDR3. Trimming removed 3 bases from V and 1 base from J, with 9 bases in between. The germline gives CDR1 LGHNA, CDR2 YSLEER. DNA for the CDR3: TGCGCCAGCAGCCAGGTCGGACAGAACACTGAAGCTTTCTTT. Translation gives CASSQVGQNTEAFF.

The chain joins TRBV7-2 to TRBJ1-6; 9 positions agree with TRBD1. This CDR3 contains 14 residues. CDR1 is SGHTA and CDR2 is FQGNSA in the germline V gene. V gave up 5 bases and J gave up 6 bases; unmatched junction bases: 2. The CDR3 coding sequence is TGTGCCAGCAGCCAGACAGGGGGTAATTCACCCCTCCACTTT. This gives the protein CASSQTGGNSPLHF.

This chain links TRBV18 with TRBJ1-4; no clear D gene. CDR3 length: 15 residues. Germline values: CDR1 KGHSH, CDR2 LQKENI. V lost 3 bases to trimming and J lost 8 bases, with 16 bases between them. The CDR3 DNA reads as TGTGCCAGCTCACCCCCCGGCCGGGTTGGGGAAAAACTGTTTTTT. As protein: CASSPPGRVGEKLFF.

Details on this clone: Other DNA variants within this sample encode the same CDR3. V is TRBV7-9 and J is TRBJ1-1, with D perhaps matching TRBD1 (6 bases). CDR1 and CDR2 (germline): SEHNR, FQNEAQ (reference sequence). With 2 bases removed from V and 4 bases from J, the gap between germline ends came to 8 bases. The CDR3 extends over 13 amino acids. DNA for the CDR3: TGTGCCAGCAGCTTAACAGGGAGCACTGAAGCTTTCTTT. Its translation: CASSLTGSTEAFF.

The genes are TRBV27 and TRBJ1-5; 7 bases are shared with TRBD1. Per germline, CDR1 MNHEY and CDR2 SMNVEV (reference sequence). V shed 6 bases, J shed 6 bases, and the junction held 5 bases outside the gene matches. This CDR3 contains 13 residues. The CDR3 loop is CASRPRGRQPQHF. CDR3 sequence (DNA): TGTGCCAGCAGGCCAAGGGGGCGTCAGCCCCAGCATTTT.